A selection of T cell receptor beta chains follows, all from one sample in a study of STAT5B mutations in CD4+ large granular lymphocyte leukemia. Data came from immunoSEQ multiplex PCR; TCRdb stores just in-frame clones and leaves some out. The sample holds 35,000 or so clones, about nine tenths seen once. The sequenced sample was CD4+ T cells from blood buffy coats. The receptors originated from a human donor in good health. The CDR3 runs from the conserved cysteine through the conserved F or W. D genes are given only for firm matches. Size is omitted from some rows. Given values are once, few, many or a class for expanded clones.

clone size	J gene	V gene	CDR3 length	D gene	CDR3 protein	CDR3 DNA
-	TRBJ1-1	TRBV19	12	-	CASEEGGRGAFF	TGTGCCAGCGAGGAGGGGGGGAGGGGAGCTTTCTTT
-	TRBJ2-1	TRBV4-1	11	-	CASSHRQRRVF	TGCGCCAGCAGCCATAGGCAGAGGAGGGTCTTC
-	TRBJ2-6	TRBV30	13	-	CALQGSGANVLTF	TGTGCCTTACAGGGTTCTGGGGCCAACGTCCTGACTTTC
-	TRBJ2-1	TRBV27	14	TRBD1	CASSPDRGYNEQFF	TGTGCCAGCAGTCCGGACAGGGGCTACAATGAGCAGTTCTTC
-	TRBJ2-1	TRBV14	16	-	CASSQDRGTVYNEQFF	TGTGCCAGCAGCCAAGATCGAGGGACGGTTTACAATGAGCAGTTCTTC
-	TRBJ1-1	TRBV11-3	13	-	CAIAKDRNTEAFF	TGTGCCATCGCGAAGGACAGGAACACTGAAGCTTTCTTT
-	TRBJ1-2	TRBV18	12	-	CASSPPGTGYTF	TGTGCCAGCTCACCCCCAGGGACTGGCTACACCTTC
-	TRBJ1-5	TRBV5-6	16	-	CASSLGGPGSNQPQHF	TGTGCCAGCAGCTTGGGGGGGCCGGGAAGCAATCAGCCCCAGCATTTT
-	TRBJ1-4	TRBV6-5	15	-	CASSSAGVANEKLFF	TGTGCCAGCAGTTCCGCAGGGGTAGCTAATGAAAAACTGTTTTTT
once	TRBJ1-4	TRBV5-1	16	TRBD1	CASSLSPGQANEKLFF	TGCGCCAGCAGCTTATCCCCGGGACAGGCAAATGAAAAACTGTTTTTT
once	TRBJ2-1	TRBV9	17	TRBD1	CASSVGHNAKGAGEQFF	TGTGCCAGCAGCGTAGGACACAACGCGAAGGGGGCAGGTGAGCAGTTCTTC
-	TRBJ1-2	TRBV28	12	-	CASSLSRVGYTF	TGTGCCAGCAGTTTATCGAGGGTTGGCTACACCTTC
-	TRBJ2-5	TRBV7-8	14	-	CASSSPGRRETQYF	TGTGCCAGCAGCTCTCCCGGCAGGCGAGAGACCCAGTACTTC
-	TRBJ2-1	TRBV19	15	-	CASSMGLSSYNEQFF	TGTGCCAGTAGTATGGGACTTAGCTCCTACAATGAGCAGTTCTTC
-	TRBJ1-2	TRBV11-2	16	TRBD1	CASSSPRGRPYYGYTF	TGTGCCAGCAGCTCCCCCAGGGGGCGACCCTACTATGGCTACACCTTC
once	TRBJ1-5	TRBV11-2	15	-	CASSRGTIEGQPQHF	TGTGCCAGCAGCCGCGGGACAATTGAGGGCCAGCCCCAGCATTTT
once	TRBJ1-3	TRBV9	14	-	CASSVGQEGNTIYF	TGTGCCAGCAGCGTAGGACAGGAGGGAAACACCATATATTTT
-	TRBJ1-4	TRBV27	14	-	CASSFSGRYEKLFF	TGTGCCAGCAGTTTTTCCGGGCGCTATGAAAAACTGTTTTTT
-	TRBJ1-1	TRBV11-3	16	TRBD1	CASSLVPTGGGTEAFF	TGTGCCAGCAGCTTAGTGCCGACAGGGGGAGGCACTGAAGCTTTCTTT
once	TRBJ2-3	TRBV7-2	14	TRBD2	CASSETSGADTQYF	TGTGCCAGCAGCGAAACTAGCGGGGCTGATACGCAGTATTTT
-	TRBJ2-7	TRBV5-1	14	-	CASSPDPTFYEQYF	TGCGCCAGCAGCCCGGACCCAACCTTCTACGAGCAGTACTTC
-	TRBJ1-1	TRBV11-3	14	-	CASSLRGSNTEAFF	TGTGCCAGCAGCTTACGTGGGTCGAACACTGAAGCTTTCTTT
-	TRBJ2-3	TRBV7-2	15	-	CASSLVGLSTDTQYF	TGTGCCAGCAGCTTAGTAGGCCTTAGCACAGATACGCAGTATTTT
-	TRBJ2-7	TRBV11-2	15	-	CASSLSAASSYEQYF	TGTGCCAGCAGCTTGTCCGCGGCTAGCTCCTACGAGCAGTACTTC
-	TRBJ2-7	TRBV7-2	15	TRBD1	CASAYLRDSSYEQYF	TGTGCCAGCGCCTATTTAAGGGACAGCTCCTACGAGCAGTACTTC
-	TRBJ1-5	TRBV2	15	-	CASRGESGVNQPQHF	TGTGCCAGCAGAGGGGAGAGTGGGGTTAATCAGCCCCAGCATTTT
-	TRBJ1-1	TRBV27	15	-	CASSPPGSLNTEAFF	TGTGCCAGCAGTCCCCCCGGGAGTTTGAACACTGAAGCTTTCTTT
-	TRBJ2-7	TRBV9	14	-	CASSGDPITYEQYF	TGTGCCAGCAGCGGAGATCCAATTACCTACGAGCAGTACTTC
-	TRBJ1-5	TRBV6-6	14	-	CASRDMRHNQPQHF	TGTGCCAGCAGAGACATGAGGCACAATCAGCCCCAGCATTTT
-	TRBJ1-4	TRBV30	11	-	CAWGLPGPLFF	TGTGCCTGGGGACTGCCCGGACCTCTGTTTTTT
once	TRBJ2-1	TRBV4-3	15	TRBD2	CASSQETSGYNEQFF	TGCGCCAGCAGCCAAGAGACTAGCGGGTACAATGAGCAGTTCTTC
-	TRBJ2-5	TRBV5-1	14	-	CASSPGGPKETQYF	TGCGCCAGCAGCCCAGGCGGTCCTAAAGAGACCCAGTACTTC
-	TRBJ2-7	TRBV11-1	16	-	CASSLEWGPAFYEQYF	TGTGCCAGCAGCTTAGAGTGGGGGCCTGCTTTCTACGAGCAGTACTTC
-	TRBJ2-5	TRBV7-2	15	-	CASSLEPTRKETQYF	TGTGCCAGCAGCTTAGAACCGACTAGGAAAGAGACCCAGTACTTC
-	TRBJ1-1	TRBV19	16	TRBD1	CASSIIGDRGLTEAFF	TGTGCCAGTAGTATCATTGGGGACAGGGGGCTGACTGAAGCTTTCTTT
-	TRBJ1-2	TRBV7-2	16	-	CASSLERRRGVGGYTF	TGTGCCAGCAGCTTAGAACGCCGGCGGGGGGTCGGTGGCTACACCTTC
-	TRBJ2-1	TRBV6-6	16	-	CASSRPPEGASHEQFF	TGTGCCAGCAGCCGACCTCCAGAGGGAGCCTCCCATGAGCAGTTCTTC
-	TRBJ1-1	TRBV19	14	-	CASSMKGVGTEAFF	TGTGCCAGTAGTATGAAGGGGGTCGGCACTGAAGCTTTCTTT
-	TRBJ1-1	TRBV6-4	13	TRBD1	CASSEGQHTEAFF	TGTGCCAGCAGCGAGGGACAGCACACTGAAGCTTTCTTT
-	TRBJ2-3	TRBV5-1	15	-	CASSLPRDYTDTQYF	TGCGCCAGCAGCTTACCCCGGGATTACACAGATACGCAGTATTTT